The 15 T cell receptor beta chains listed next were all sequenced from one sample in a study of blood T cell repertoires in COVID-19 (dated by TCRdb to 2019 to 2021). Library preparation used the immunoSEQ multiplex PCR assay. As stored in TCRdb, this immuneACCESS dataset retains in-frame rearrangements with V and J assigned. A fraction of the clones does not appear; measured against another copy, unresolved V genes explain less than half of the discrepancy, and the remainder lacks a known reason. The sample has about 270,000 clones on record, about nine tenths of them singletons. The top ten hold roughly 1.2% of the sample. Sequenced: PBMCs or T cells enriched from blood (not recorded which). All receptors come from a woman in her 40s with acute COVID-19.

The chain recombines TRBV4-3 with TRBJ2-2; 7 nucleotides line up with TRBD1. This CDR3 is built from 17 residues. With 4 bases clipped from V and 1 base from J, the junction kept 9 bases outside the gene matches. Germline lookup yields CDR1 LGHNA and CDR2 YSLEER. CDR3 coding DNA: TGCGCCAGCAGCCGAAACCGGGACAGCCAGAACACCGGGGAGCTGTTTTTT. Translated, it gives CASSRNRDSQNTGELFF.

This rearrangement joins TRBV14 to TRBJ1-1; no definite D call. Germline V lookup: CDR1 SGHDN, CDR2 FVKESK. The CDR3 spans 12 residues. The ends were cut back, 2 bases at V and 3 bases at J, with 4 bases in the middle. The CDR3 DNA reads TGTGCCAGCAGCCAACCCTACACTGAAGCTTTCTTT. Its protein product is CASSQPYTEAFF.

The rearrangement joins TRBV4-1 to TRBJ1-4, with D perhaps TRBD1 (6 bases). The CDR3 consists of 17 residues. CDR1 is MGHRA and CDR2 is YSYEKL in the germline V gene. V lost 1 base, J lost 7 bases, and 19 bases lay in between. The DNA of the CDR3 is TGCGCCAGCAGCCAAGGACCCCCACGGGGGGCATTTGAAAAACTGTTTTTT. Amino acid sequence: CASSQGPPRGAFEKLFF.

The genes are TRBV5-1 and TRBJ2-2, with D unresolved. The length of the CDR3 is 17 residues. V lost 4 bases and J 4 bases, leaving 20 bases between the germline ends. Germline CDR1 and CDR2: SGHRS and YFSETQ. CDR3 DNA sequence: TGCGCCAGCAGCCCGCGTTTCGGCACTACGGTCACCGGGGAGCTGTTTTTT. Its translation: CASSPRFGTTVTGELFF. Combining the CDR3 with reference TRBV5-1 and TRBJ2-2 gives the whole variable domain KAGVTQTPRYLIKTRGQQVTLSCSPISGHRSVSWYQQTPGQGLQFLFEYFSETQRNKGNFPGRFSGRQFSNSRSEMNVSTLELGDSALYLCASSPRFGTTVTGELFFGEGSRLTVL.

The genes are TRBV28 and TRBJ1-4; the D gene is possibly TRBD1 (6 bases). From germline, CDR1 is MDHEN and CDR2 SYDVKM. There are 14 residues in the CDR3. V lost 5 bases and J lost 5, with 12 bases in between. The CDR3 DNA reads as TGTGCCAGCAGTCCCCCTGGACAGAATGAAAAACTGTTTTTT. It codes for CASSPPGQNEKLFF.

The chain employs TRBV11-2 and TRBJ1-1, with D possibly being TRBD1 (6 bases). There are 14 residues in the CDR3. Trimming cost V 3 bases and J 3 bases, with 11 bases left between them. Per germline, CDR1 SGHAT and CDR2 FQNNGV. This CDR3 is CASSFGRGDTEAFF. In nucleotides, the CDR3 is TGTGCCAGCAGCTTTGGCAGGGGAGACACTGAAGCTTTCTTT.

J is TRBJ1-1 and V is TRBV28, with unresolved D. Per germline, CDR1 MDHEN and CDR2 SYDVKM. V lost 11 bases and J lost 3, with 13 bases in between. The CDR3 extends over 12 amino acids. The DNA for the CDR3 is TGTGCCGCCCAGATGTTGGACACTGAAGCTTTCTTT. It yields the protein CAAQMLDTEAFF.

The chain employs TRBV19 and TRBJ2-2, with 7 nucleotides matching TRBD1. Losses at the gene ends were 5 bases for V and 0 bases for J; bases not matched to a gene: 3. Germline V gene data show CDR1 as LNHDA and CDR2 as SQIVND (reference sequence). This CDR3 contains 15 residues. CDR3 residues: CASSSGTANTGELFF. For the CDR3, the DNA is TGTGCCAGTAGTTCCGGGACAGCGAACACCGGGGAGCTGTTTTTT.

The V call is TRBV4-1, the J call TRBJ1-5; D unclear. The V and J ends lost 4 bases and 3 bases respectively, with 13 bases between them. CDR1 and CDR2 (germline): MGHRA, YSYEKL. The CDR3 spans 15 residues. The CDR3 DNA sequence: TGCGCCAGCAGCCTGGCCTCGGGGATCAATCAGCCCCAGCATTTT. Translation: CASSLASGINQPQHF.

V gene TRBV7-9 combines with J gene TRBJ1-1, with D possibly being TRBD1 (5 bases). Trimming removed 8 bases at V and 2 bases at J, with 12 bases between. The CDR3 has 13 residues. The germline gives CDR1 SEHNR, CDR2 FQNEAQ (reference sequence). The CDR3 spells CASSLDSNTEAFF. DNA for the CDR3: TGTGCCAGCTCCCTAGACAGTAACACTGAAGCTTTCTTT.

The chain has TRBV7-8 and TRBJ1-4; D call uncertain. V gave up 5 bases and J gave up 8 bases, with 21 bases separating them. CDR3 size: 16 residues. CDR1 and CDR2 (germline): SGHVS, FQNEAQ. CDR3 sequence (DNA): TGTGCCAGCAGCCCCAAGGTTCCACTCGAGGCGGAAAAACTGTTTTTT. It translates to CASSPKVPLEAEKLFF.

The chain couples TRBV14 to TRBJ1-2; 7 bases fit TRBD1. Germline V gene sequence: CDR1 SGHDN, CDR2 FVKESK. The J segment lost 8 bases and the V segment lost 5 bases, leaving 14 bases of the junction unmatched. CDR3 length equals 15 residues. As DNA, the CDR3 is TGTGCCAGCAGCTCAATGTGGGTCGGGACAGACGGCTACACCTTC. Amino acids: CASSSMWVGTDGYTF.

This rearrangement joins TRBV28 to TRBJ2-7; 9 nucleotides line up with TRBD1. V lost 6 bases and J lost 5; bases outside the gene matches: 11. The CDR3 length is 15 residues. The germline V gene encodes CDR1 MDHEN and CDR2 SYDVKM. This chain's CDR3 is CASSEGTGRQHEQYF. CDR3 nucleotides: TGTGCCAGCAGCGAAGGGACAGGGAGGCAGCACGAGCAGTACTTC.

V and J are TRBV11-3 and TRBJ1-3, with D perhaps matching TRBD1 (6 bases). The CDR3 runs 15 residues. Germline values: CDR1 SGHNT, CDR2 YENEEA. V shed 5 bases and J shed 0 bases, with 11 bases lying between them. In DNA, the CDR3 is TGTGCCAGCAGCCCCCGGACAGCCTCTGGAAACACCATATATTTT. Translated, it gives CASSPRTASGNTIYF.

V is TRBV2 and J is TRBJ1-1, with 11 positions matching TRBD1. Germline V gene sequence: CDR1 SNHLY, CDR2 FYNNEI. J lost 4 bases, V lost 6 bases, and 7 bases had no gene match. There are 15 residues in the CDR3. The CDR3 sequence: CASRTGQGAITEAFF. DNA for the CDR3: TGTGCCAGCAGGACCGGACAGGGGGCGATCACTGAAGCTTTCTTT.